Presented here are 10 T cell receptor beta chains from one specimen sequenced in a study of memory CD4+ T cells and cytomegalovirus serostatus. Using immunoSEQ multiplex PCR, the repertoire was profiled, and TCRdb retains in-frame clones only, with some absent. The data hold approximately 52,000 clones, with roughly 78% observed a single time. The sort gate was single viable CD3+CD4+CD8-CD45RO+ cells for memory CD4+ T cells. The specimen sequenced was memory CD4+ T cells from blood. The receptors shown here come from an adult in good health and CMV-seronegative.

V usage is TRBV2 and J usage is TRBJ1-4, with D tentatively TRBD1 (5 bases). V lost 4 bases and J 7 bases, leaving 13 bases between the germline ends. Germline V CDR1 and CDR2: SNHLY, FYNNEI. The CDR3 has 14 residues. The DNA for the CDR3 is TGTGCCAGCAGTGGACAGACGGTGGGTGAAAAACTGTTTTTT. This sequence encodes CASSGQTVGEKLFF. Looking up the rest from reference TRBV2 and TRBJ1-4 gives the full variable domain: EPEVTQTPSHQVTQMGQEVILRCVPISNHLYFYWYRQILGQKVEFLVSFYNNEISEKSEIFDDQFSVERPDGSNFTLKIRSTKLEDSAMYFCASSGQTVGEKLFFGSGTQLSVL.

The rearrangement links TRBV2 to TRBJ2-2; D not resolved. The CDR3 is made up of 14 amino acids. Germline CDR1 reads SNHLY; CDR2 reads FYNNEI. Trimming stripped 3 bases from V and 5 bases from J, with 10 bases between. The CDR3 spells CASSDSGWTGELFF. The CDR3 coding sequence is TGTGCCAGCAGTGATTCGGGTTGGACCGGGGAGCTGTTTTTT.

This clone has only a few counts. The rearrangement uses TRBV2 and TRBJ1-1; 7 nucleotides match TRBD1. The CDR3 has 13 amino acids. Germline CDR1 SNHLY, CDR2 FYNNEI. The ends lost 7 bases at V and 2 bases at J; junction bases unmatched: 4. DNA of the CDR3: TGTGCCAGCAACGACAGGGCCAACACTGAAGCTTTCTTT. Translation gives CASNDRANTEAFF. The variable domain in full, completed from reference TRBV2 and TRBJ1-1, reads EPEVTQTPSHQVTQMGQEVILRCVPISNHLYFYWYRQILGQKVEFLVSFYNNEISEKSEIFDDQFSVERPDGSNFTLKIRSTKLEDSAMYFCASNDRANTEAFFGQGTRLTVV.

The chain joins TRBV2 to TRBJ1-5; D uncertain. This CDR3 is built from 15 residues. Looked up from germline, CDR1 is SNHLY and CDR2 is FYNNEI. V shed 6 bases and J shed 3 bases, with 15 bases lying between them. The CDR3 here is CASRGPLGHNQPQHF. CDR3 bases: TGTGCCAGCAGGGGCCCACTAGGCCACAATCAGCCCCAGCATTTT.

This chain connects TRBV6-6 to TRBJ2-5; D gene uncertain. This CDR3 has 16 amino acids. In germline, CDR1 is MNHNY, CDR2 SVGAGI (reference sequence). V lost 1 base to trimming and J lost 1 base, with 13 bases between them. CDR3 in DNA: TGTGCCAGCAGTTACTTGGACCCGCCGGGCCAAGAGACCCAGTACTTC. Encoded protein: CASSYLDPPGQETQYF.

The chain carries TRBV28 and TRBJ1-2, with a possible D match to TRBD1 (6 bases). Deletions cut 3 bases from V and 4 bases from J, with 15 bases between. The CDR3 runs to 15 residues. CDR1 and CDR2 (germline): MDHEN, SYDVKM. The CDR3 reads CASSLLGQQIYGYTF. CDR3 DNA sequence: TGTGCCAGCAGTTTGCTAGGACAGCAGATCTATGGCTACACCTTC.

This chain joins TRBV4-2 and TRBJ1-1, with TRBD1 as a possible D gene (6 bases). V dropped 5 bases and J dropped 6 bases, with 25 bases sitting between them. The CDR3 loop spans 17 amino acids. Looked up from germline, CDR1 is LGHNA and CDR2 is YNFKEQ. CDR3 sequence (DNA): TGTGCCAGCAGCTTGGTGGGAGGAACAGGGAGTCGGGCTGAAGCTTTCTTT. Translating gives CASSLVGGTGSRAEAFF.

The chain has TRBV28 and TRBJ2-7; a possible D gene is TRBD1 (6 bases). CDR1 is MDHEN and CDR2 is SYDVKM in the germline V gene. Trimming removed 5 bases at V and 4 bases at J, with 9 bases between. The CDR3 extends over 12 amino acids. The CDR3 protein is CASSRTVYEQYF. CDR3 sequence (DNA): TGTGCCAGCAGTCGGACAGTGTACGAGCAGTACTTC.

The chain carries TRBV5-4 and TRBJ2-4; D is tentatively TRBD1 or TRBD2 (6 bases each). V was trimmed by 0 bases and J by 7 bases, leaving 14 bases between them. Germline lookup yields CDR1 SGHNT and CDR2 YYREEE (reference sequence). CDR3 size: 15 residues. The CDR3 DNA is TGTGCCAGCAGCTTGGGGGGGGCGCGGATTAACATTCAGTACTTC. This gives the protein CASSLGGARINIQYF.

This rearrangement joins TRBV2 to TRBJ1-3; no firm D call. CDR1 is SNHLY, CDR2 FYNNEI, per germline. The CDR3 is made up of 11 amino acids. Trimming left V 8 bases short and J 4 bases short, with 6 bases between. This chain's CDR3 is CASGGGNTIYF. CDR3 DNA: TGTGCCAGCGGAGGGGGAAACACCATATATTTT.